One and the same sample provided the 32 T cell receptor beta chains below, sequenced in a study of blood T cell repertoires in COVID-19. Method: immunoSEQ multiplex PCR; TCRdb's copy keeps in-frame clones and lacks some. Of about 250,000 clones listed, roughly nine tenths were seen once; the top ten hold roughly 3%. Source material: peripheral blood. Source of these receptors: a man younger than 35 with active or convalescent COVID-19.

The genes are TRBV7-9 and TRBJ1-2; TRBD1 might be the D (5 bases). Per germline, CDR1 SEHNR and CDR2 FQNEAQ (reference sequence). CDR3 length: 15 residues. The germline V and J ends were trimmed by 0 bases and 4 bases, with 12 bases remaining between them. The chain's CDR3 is CASSLAPGPPYGYTF. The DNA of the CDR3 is TGTGCCAGCAGCTTAGCCCCAGGGCCTCCCTATGGCTACACCTTC.

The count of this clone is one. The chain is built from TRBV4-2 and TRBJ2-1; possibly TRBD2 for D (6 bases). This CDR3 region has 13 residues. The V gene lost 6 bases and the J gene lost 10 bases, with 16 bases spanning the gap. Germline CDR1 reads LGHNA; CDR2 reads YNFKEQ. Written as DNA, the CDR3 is TGTGCCAGCAGGGGACGGGAGTCAGGAGAGCAGTTCTTC. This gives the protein CASRGRESGEQFF.

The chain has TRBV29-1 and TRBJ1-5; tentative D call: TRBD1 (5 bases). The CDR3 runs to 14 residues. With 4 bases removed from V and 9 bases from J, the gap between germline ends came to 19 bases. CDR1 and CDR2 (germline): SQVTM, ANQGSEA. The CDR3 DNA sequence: TGCAGCGTTGGAGCAGGGAGGAGGTCTTGGCCCCAGCATTTT. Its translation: CSVGAGRRSWPQHF. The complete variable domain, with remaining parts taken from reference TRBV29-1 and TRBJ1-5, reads SAVISQKPSRDICQRGTSLTIQCQVDSQVTMMFWYRQQPGQSLTLIATANQGSEATYESGFVIDKFPISRPNLTFSTLTVSNMSPEDSSIYLCSVGAGRRSWPQHFGDGTRLSIL.

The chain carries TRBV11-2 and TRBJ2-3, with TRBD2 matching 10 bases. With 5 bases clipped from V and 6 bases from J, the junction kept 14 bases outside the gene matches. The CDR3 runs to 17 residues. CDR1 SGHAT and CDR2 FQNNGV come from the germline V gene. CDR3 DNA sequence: TGTGCCAGCAGCCTCCCTAGCGGGAGAACCCTGAGGGATACGCAGTATTTT. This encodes CASSLPSGRTLRDTQYF.

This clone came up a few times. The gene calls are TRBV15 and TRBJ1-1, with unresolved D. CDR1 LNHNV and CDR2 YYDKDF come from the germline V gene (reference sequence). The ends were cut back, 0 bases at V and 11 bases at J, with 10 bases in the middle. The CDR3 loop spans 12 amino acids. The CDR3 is CATSRDASAAFF. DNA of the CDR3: TGTGCCACCAGCAGAGACGCTAGCGCGGCTTTCTTT.

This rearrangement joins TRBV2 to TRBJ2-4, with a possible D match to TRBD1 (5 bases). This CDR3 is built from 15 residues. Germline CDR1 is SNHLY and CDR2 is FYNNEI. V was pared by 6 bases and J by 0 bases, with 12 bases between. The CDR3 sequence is CASRNLTEAKNIQYF. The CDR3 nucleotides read TGTGCCAGCAGGAACCTGACAGAAGCCAAAAACATTCAGTACTTC.

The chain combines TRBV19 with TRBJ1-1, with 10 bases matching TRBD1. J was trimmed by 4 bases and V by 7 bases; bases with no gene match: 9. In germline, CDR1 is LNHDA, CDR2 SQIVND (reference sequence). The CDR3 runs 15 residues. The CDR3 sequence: CASTGTGEGVTEAFF. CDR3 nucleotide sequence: TGTGCCAGTACGGGGACAGGGGAAGGGGTCACTGAAGCTTTCTTT.

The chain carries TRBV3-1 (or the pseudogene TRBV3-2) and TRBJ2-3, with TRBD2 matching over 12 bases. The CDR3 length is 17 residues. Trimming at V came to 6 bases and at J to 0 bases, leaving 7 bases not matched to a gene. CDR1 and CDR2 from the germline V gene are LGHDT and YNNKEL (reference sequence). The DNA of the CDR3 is TGTGCCAGCAGTCTAGCGGGGGGGCGTACTAGCACAGATACGCAGTATTTT. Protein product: CASSLAGGRTSTDTQYF.

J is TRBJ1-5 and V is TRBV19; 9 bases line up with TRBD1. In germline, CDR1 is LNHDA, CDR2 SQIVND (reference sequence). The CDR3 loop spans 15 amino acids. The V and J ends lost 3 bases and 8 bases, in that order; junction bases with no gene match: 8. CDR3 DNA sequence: TGTGCCAGTAGTATCCGGGACAGGGTTGGGGAGCCCCAGCATTTT. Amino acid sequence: CASSIRDRVGEPQHF.

The CDR3 sequence: CASRGQAGYNEQFF. DNA of the CDR3: TGCGCCAGTAGGGGACAGGCCGGGTACAATGAGCAGTTCTTC. V is TRBV5-1 and J is TRBJ2-1, with 8 bases fitting TRBD1. The V and J ends lost 8 bases and 4 bases, in that order; junction bases with no gene match: 8. Germline V gene lookup returns CDR1 SGHRS and CDR2 YFSETQ. This CDR3 comprises 14 residues. Combining the CDR3 with reference TRBV5-1 and TRBJ2-1 gives the whole variable domain KAGVTQTPRYLIKTRGQQVTLSCSPISGHRSVSWYQQTPGQGLQFLFEYFSETQRNKGNFPGRFSGRQFSNSRSEMNVSTLELGDSALYLCASRGQAGYNEQFFGPGTRLTVL.

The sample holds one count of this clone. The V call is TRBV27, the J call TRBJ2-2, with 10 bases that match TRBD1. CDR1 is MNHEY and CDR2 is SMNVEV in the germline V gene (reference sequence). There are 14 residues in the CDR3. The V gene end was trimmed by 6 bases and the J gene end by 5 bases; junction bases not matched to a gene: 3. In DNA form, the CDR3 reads TGTGCCAGCAGGGGGACAGGGGCGACCGGGGAGCTGTTTTTT. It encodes CASRGTGATGELFF.

CDR3 coding DNA: TGTGCCAGCAGTGAAGCGCTTAGACAGCCGGTGCGATCTGGGGCCAACGTCCTGACTTTC. Translating gives CASSEALRQPVRSGANVLTF. This chain links TRBV6-1 with TRBJ2-6; D may be TRBD1 (5 bases). V was cut by 0 bases and J by 1 base, with 19 bases left in between. The germline V gene has CDR1 MNHNS and CDR2 SASEGT. The CDR3 has 20 residues.

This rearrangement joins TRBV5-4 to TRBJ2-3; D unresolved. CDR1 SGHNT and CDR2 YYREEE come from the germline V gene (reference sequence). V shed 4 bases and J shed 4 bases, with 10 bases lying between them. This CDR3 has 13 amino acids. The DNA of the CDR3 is TGTGCCAGCAGCCCTCTCCCCCCAGATACGCAGTATTTT. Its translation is CASSPLPPDTQYF.

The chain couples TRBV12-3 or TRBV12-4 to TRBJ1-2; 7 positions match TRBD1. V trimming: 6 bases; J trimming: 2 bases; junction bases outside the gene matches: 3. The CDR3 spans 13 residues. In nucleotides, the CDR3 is TGTGCCAGCAGGGGGGACAGCAACTATGGCTACACCTTC. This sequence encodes CASRGDSNYGYTF.

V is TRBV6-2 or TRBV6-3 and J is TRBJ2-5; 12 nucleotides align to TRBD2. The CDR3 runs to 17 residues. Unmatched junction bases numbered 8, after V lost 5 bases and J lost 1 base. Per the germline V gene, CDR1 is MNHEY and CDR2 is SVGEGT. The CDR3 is CASSDPTSGGAQETQYF. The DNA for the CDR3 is TGTGCCAGCAGTGACCCGACTAGCGGGGGCGCCCAAGAGACCCAGTACTTC.

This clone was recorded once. The CDR3 region is CASSRDSRTLFF. CDR3 DNA: TGTGCCAGCAGTCGGGACAGTCGAACACTGTTTTTT. The rearrangement joins TRBV27 to TRBJ1-4, with TRBD1 identical over 7 bases. Per the germline V gene, CDR1 is MNHEY and CDR2 is SMNVEV (reference sequence). This CDR3 comprises 12 residues. Trimming cost V 5 bases and J 13 bases; bases outside gene matches: 7.

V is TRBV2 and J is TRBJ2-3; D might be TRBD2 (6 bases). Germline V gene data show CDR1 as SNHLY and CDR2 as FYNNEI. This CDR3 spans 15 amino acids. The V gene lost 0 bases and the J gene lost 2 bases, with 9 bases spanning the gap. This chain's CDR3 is CASSEAASVTDTQYF. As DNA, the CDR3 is TGTGCCAGCAGTGAAGCTGCTAGCGTCACAGATACGCAGTATTTT.

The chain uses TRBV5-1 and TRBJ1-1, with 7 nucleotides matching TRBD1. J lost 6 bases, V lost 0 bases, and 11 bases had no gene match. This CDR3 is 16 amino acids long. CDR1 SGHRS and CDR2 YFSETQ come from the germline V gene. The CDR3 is CASSLGQGSSWSEAFF. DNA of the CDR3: TGCGCCAGCAGCTTGGGACAGGGTAGTTCTTGGTCTGAAGCTTTCTTT. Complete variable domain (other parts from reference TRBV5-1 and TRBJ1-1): KAGVTQTPRYLIKTRGQQVTLSCSPISGHRSVSWYQQTPGQGLQFLFEYFSETQRNKGNFPGRFSGRQFSNSRSEMNVSTLELGDSALYLCASSLGQGSSWSEAFFGQGTRLTVV.

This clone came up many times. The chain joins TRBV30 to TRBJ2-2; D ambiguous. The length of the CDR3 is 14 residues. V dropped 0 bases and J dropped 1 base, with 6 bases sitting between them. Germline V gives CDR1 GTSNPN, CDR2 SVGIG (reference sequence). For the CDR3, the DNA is TGTGCCTGGAGTGTACTCCAGAACACCGGGGAGCTGTTTTTT. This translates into CAWSVLQNTGELFF. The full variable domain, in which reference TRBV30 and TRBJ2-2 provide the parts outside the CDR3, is SQTIHQWPATLVQPVGSPLSLECTVEGTSNPNLYWYRQAAGRGLQLLFYSVGIGQISSEVPQNLSASRPQDRQFILSSKKLLLSDSGFYLCAWSVLQNTGELFFGEGSRLTVL.

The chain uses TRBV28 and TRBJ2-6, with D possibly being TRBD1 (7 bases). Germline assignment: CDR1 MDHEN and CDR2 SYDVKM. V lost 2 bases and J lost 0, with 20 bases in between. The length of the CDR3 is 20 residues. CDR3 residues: CASSLLPYRGLGSGANVLTF. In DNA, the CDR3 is TGTGCCAGCAGTTTACTGCCTTACAGGGGACTTGGCTCTGGGGCCAACGTCCTGACTTTC.

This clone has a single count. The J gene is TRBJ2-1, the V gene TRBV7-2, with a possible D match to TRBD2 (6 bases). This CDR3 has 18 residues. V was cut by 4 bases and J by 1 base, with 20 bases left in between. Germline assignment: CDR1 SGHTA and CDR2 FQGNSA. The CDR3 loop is CASSSPRRGRISYNEQFF. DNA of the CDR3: TGTGCCAGCAGCTCGCCGAGGCGGGGCCGCATTTCCTACAATGAGCAGTTCTTC.

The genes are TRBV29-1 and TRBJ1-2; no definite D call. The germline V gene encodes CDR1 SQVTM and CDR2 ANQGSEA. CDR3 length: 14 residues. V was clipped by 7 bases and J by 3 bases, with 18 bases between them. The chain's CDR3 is CSAQGAQAHYGYTF. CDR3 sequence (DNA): TGCAGCGCACAAGGTGCCCAGGCCCACTATGGCTACACCTTC. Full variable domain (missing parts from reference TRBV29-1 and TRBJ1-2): SAVISQKPSRDICQRGTSLTIQCQVDSQVTMMFWYRQQPGQSLTLIATANQGSEATYESGFVIDKFPISRPNLTFSTLTVSNMSPEDSSIYLCSAQGAQAHYGYTFGSGTRLTVV.

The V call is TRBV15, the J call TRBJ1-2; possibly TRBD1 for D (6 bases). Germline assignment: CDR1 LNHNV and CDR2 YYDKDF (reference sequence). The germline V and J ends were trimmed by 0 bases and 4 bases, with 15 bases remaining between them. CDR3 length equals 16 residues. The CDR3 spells CATSRDFISTGYGYTF. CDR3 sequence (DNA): TGTGCCACCAGCAGAGATTTTATATCGACAGGCTATGGCTACACCTTC. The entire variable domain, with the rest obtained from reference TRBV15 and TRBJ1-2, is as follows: DAMVIQNPRYQVTQFGKPVTLSCSQTLNHNVMYWYQQKSSQAPKLLFHYYDKDFNNEADTPDNFQSRRPNTSFCFLDIRSPGLGDTAMYLCATSRDFISTGYGYTFGSGTRLTVV.

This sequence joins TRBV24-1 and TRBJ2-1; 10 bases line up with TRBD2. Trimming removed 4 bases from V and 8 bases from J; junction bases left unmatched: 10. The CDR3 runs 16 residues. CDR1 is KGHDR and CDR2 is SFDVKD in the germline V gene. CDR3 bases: TGTGCCACCAGTGACCGAGGACTAGCGGTTGACGATGAGCAGTTCTTC. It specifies CATSDRGLAVDDEQFF.

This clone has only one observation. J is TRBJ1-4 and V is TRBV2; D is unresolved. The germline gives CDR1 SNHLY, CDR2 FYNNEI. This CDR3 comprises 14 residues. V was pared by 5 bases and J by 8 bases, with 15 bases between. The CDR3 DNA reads TGTGCCAGCAGTCCCGAAATGGCCGGGGAAAAACTGTTTTTT. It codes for CASSPEMAGEKLFF.

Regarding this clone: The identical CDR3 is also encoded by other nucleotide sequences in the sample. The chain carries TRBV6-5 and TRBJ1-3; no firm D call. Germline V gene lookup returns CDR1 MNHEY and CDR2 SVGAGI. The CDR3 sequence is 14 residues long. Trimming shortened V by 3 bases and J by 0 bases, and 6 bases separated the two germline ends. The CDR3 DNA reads TGTGCCAGCAGTTATAGTCGCTCTGGAAACACCATATATTTT. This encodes CASSYSRSGNTIYF.

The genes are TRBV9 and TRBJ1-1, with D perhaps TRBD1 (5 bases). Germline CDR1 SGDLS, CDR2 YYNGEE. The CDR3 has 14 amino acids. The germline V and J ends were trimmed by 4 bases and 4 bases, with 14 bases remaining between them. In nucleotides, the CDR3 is TGTGCCAGCAGCCCTCAGGGTCAAGGCACTGAAGCTTTCTTT. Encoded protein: CASSPQGQGTEAFF.

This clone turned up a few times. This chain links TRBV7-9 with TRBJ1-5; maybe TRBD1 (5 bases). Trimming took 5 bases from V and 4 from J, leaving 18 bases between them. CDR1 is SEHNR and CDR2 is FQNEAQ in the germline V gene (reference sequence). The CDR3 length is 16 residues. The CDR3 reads CASSNSNKRGNQPQHF. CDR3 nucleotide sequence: TGTGCCAGCAGCAATTCAAATAAACGGGGGAATCAGCCCCAGCATTTT. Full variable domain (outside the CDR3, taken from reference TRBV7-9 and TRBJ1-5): DTGVSQNPRHKITKRGQNVTFRCDPISEHNRLYWYRQTLGQGPEFLTYFQNEAQLEKSRLLSDRFSAERPKGSFSTLEIQRTEQGDSAMYLCASSNSNKRGNQPQHFGDGTRLSIL.

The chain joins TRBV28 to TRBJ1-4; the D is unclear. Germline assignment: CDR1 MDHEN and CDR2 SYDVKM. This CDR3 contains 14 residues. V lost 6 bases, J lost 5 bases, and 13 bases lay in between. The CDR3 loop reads CASRFTGLNEKLFF. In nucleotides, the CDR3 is TGTGCCAGCAGGTTTACGGGGTTGAATGAAAAACTGTTTTTT.

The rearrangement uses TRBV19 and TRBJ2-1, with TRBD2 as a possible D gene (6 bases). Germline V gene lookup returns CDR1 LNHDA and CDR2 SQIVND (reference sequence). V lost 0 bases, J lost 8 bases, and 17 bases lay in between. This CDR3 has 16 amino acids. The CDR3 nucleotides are TGTGCCAGTAGTATAGATCCGGGAGCGCATAGGGATGAGCAGTTCTTC. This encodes CASSIDPGAHRDEQFF.

This CDR3 is CASSQESSGSASSYNEQFF. CDR3 sequence (DNA): TGTGCCAGCAGCCAAGAGTCTAGCGGGAGCGCCAGCTCCTACAATGAGCAGTTCTTC. This rearrangement joins TRBV4-2 to TRBJ2-1, with 10 bases matching TRBD2. CDR1 and CDR2 from the germline V gene are LGHNA and YNFKEQ. The CDR3 covers 19 residues. V lost 0 bases, J lost 0 bases, and 8 bases stayed unmatched.

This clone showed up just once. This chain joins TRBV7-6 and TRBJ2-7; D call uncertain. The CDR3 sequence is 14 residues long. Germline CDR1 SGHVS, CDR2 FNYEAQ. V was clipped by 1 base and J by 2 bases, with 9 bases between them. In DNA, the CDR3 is TGTGCCAGCAGCTTAGGCGATTCAACCTACGAGCAGTACTTC. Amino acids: CASSLGDSTYEQYF.